Given below is one TCR beta chain in context. The antigen is undetermined. The CDR3 regions of TCR beta were amplified from RNA transcripts. During a first-round RT-PCR of the TCR CDR3, the HTBI primer set was used. TCRdb itself ran the multiplex PCR reads through MiXCR, one entry per CDR3 protein. The profile shows 300,000 to 450,000 distinct CDR3 sequences, 25% of them singletons. This CDR3 has 14 residues. V was cut by 5 bases and J by 2 bases, with 13 bases left in between. Looked up from germline, CDR1 is SEHNR and CDR2 is FQNEAQ (reference sequence). The sample belongs to a study of T cells in Graves' hyperthyroidism and ophthalmopathy. About the research overall: It was at initial diagnosis, before any treatment, that peripheral blood was collected.

This sample holds PBMCs from approximately 9 ml fresh peripheral blood. Study-wide results and caveats: The majority of expanded thyroid clonotypes above 0.001 also appeared in blood.

The receptor was derived from a man aged 50 to 59 with Graves' hyperthyroidism. The sample consisted of blood. The J gene is TRBJ2-7, the V gene TRBV7-9; D remains unclear. CDR3 sequence: CASSPRTVTYEQYF. In DNA, the CDR3 is TGTGCCAGCAGCCCCCGGACGGTAACCTACGAGCAGTACTTC.